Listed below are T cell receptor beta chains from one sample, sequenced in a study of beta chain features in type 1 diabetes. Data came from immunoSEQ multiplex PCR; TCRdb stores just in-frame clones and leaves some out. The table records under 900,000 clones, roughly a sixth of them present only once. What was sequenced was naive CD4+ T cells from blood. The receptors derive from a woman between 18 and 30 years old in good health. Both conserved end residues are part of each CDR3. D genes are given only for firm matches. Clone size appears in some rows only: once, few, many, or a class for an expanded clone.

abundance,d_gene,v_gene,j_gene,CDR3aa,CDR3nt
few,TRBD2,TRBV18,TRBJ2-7,CASSSPGLADSYEQYF,TGTGCCAGCTCATCGCCGGGACTAGCGGATTCCTACGAGCAGTACTTC
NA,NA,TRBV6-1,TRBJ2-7,CASSWERVSYEQYF,TGTGCCAGCAGCTGGGAGAGGGTCTCCTACGAGCAGTACTTC
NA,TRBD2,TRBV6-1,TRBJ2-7,CATSGVSSYEQYF,TGTGCCACTAGCGGGGTGAGCTCCTACGAGCAGTACTTC
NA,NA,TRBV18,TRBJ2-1,CASSQIVSATNEQFF,TGTGCCAGCTCACAAATAGTCAGTGCGACGAATGAGCAGTTCTTC
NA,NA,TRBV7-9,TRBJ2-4,CASSLSSGVGNIQYF,TGTGCCAGCAGCTTATCTTCCGGGGTGGGTAACATTCAGTACTTC
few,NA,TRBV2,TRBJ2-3,CASKGGSSTDTQYF,TGTGCCAGCAAGGGCGGGTCTAGCACAGATACGCAGTATTTT
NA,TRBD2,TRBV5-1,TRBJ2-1,CASSLVIAGFDNEQFF,TGCGCCAGCAGCTTGGTTATAGCGGGATTTGACAATGAGCAGTTCTTC
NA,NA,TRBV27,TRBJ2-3,CASSFSISRDTQYF,TGTGCCAGCAGTTTTTCGATTTCCCGAGATACGCAGTATTTT
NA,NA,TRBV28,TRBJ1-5,CASSIVVGDQPQHF,TGTGCCAGCAGTATTGTTGTAGGTGATCAGCCCCAGCATTTT
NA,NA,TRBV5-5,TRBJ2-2,CASSFFDTGELFF,TGTGCCAGCAGCTTTTTTGACACCGGGGAGCTGTTTTTT
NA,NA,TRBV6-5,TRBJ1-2,CASSRGRDYGYTF,TGTGCCAGCAGCCGGGGGAGGGACTATGGCTACACCTTC
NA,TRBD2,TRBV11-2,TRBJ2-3,CASSWTSGTDTQYF,TGTGCCAGCAGCTGGACTAGCGGCACAGATACGCAGTATTTT
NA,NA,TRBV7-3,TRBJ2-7,CASSPNGAGEQYF,TGTGCCAGCAGTCCGAACGGGGCTGGGGAGCAGTACTTC
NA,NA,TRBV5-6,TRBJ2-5,CASSPKTETQYF,TGTGCCAGCAGCCCCAAGACCGAGACCCAGTACTTC
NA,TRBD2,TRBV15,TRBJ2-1,CATSRDNAMGLAGLGGYNEQFF,TGTGCCACCAGCAGAGATAATGCCATGGGACTAGCGGGATTAGGTGGATACAATGAGCAGTTCTTC
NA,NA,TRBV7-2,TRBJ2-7,CASSRPPRYEQYF,TGTGCCAGCAGCCGGCCTCCGCGGTACGAGCAGTACTTC
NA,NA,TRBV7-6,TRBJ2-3,CASSLVGGAGDTQYF,TGTGCCAGCAGCTTAGTTGGGGGCGCAGGGGATACGCAGTATTTT
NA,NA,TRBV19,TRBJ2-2,CASTTRVGTGELFF,TGTGCCAGTACAACCAGGGTTGGGACCGGGGAGCTGTTTTTT
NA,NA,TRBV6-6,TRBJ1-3,CASSYFLRSNTIYF,TGTGCCAGCAGTTACTTTCTGAGGTCAAACACCATATATTTT
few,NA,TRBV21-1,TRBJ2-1,CASSKEDLLRESGEQFF,TGTGCCAGCAGCAAAGAAGACTTACTGAGGGAGTCCGGGGAGCAGTTCTTC
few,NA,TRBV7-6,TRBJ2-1,CASSLGGRETSEQFF,TGTGCCAGCAGCTTAGGGGGGCGGGAAACTTCTGAGCAGTTCTTC
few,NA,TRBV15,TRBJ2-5,CATSRFQETQYF,TGTGCCACCAGCAGATTTCAAGAGACCCAGTACTTC
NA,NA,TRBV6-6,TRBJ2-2,CASSYWRELFF,TGTGCCAGCAGTTATTGGAGGGAGCTGTTTTTT
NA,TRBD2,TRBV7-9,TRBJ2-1,CASSLMLAGGNEQFF,TGTGCCAGCAGCTTAATGCTAGCGGGCGGCAATGAGCAGTTCTTC
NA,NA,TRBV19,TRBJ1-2,CASQGSNYGYTF,TGTGCCAGTCAGGGATCCAACTATGGCTACACCTTC
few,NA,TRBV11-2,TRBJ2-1,CASSLVTGYEQFF,TGTGCCAGCAGCTTAGTCACAGGGTATGAGCAGTTCTTC
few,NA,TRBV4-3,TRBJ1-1,CASSQDRGSTEAFF,TGCGCCAGCAGCCAAGACAGGGGCTCCACTGAAGCTTTCTTT
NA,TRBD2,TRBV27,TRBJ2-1,CASSLGWGTSGRFEQFF,TGTGCCAGCAGTTTAGGCTGGGGGACTAGCGGGAGGTTTGAGCAGTTCTTC
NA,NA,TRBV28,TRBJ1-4,CASSSAGPREKLFF,TGTGCCAGCAGCTCGGCAGGGCCCCGTGAAAAACTGTTTTTT
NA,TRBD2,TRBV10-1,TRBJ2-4,CASSEGLAGDKNIQYF,TGCGCCAGCAGTGAGGGACTAGCGGGGGACAAAAACATTCAGTACTTC
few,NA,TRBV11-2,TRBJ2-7,CASASQEGGYEQYF,TGTGCCAGCGCCTCCCAGGAAGGGGGTTACGAGCAGTACTTC
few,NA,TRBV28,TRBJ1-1,CASGSHRDSTEAFF,TGTGCCAGCGGCTCACACAGGGACTCCACTGAAGCTTTCTTT
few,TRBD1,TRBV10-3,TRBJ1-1,CAVTGEDTEAFF,TGTGCCGTCACAGGGGAGGACACTGAAGCTTTCTTT
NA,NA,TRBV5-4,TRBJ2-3,CASSRPRGGSTDTQYF,TGTGCCAGCAGCCGACCTCGGGGCGGGAGCACAGATACGCAGTATTTT
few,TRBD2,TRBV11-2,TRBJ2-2,CASSLMRLAANTGELFF,TGTGCCAGCAGCTTAATGCGACTAGCGGCAAACACCGGGGAGCTGTTTTTT
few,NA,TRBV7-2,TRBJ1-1,CASSLNRGNTEAFF,TGTGCCAGCAGCTTAAATAGGGGGAACACTGAAGCTTTCTTT
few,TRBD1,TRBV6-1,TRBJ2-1,CASGAGTGDRGAQFF,TGTGCCAGTGGGGCCGGGACAGGGGATCGGGGTGCGCAGTTCTTC
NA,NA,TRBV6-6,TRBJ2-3,CASSSPSGEGTDTQYF,TGTGCCAGCAGTTCCCCCTCGGGGGAGGGCACAGATACGCAGTATTTT
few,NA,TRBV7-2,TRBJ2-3,CASSSPDTQYF,TGTGCCAGCAGCTCCCCCGATACGCAGTATTTT
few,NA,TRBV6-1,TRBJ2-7,CASSEMADPGSYEQYF,TGTGCCAGCAGTGAAATGGCCGATCCCGGCTCCTACGAGCAGTACTTC
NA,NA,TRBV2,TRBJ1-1,CASLKQNMNTEAFF,TGTGCCAGCCTTAAACAGAACATGAACACTGAAGCTTTCTTT
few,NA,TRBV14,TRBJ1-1,CASSRLSLLTNTEAFF,TGTGCCAGCAGCCGACTCTCTTTGTTAACGAACACTGAAGCTTTCTTT
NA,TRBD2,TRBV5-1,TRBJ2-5,CASSLSSGQETQYF,TGCGCCAGCAGCCTGTCTAGCGGGCAAGAGACCCAGTACTTC